These 7 T cell receptor beta chains were all obtained from the same sample, sequenced in a study of breast tumors, draining lymph nodes, adjacent tissues. Breast cancer patients provided tissue from their axillary draining lymph nodes. TCRdb re-called the multiplex PCR reads with MiXCR, one entry per CDR3 protein. Here the sample spans 150,000 to 250,000 distinct CDR3 sequences, around 29% being singletons. The sample was axillary lymph node tissue. The receptor set was obtained from a female donor with breast cancer. Some clones in this sample may be carry-over from other donors' samples.

For this clonotype: Mismatch with germline at one junction end may stem from a read error. The CDR3 sequence: CASSKGAVGNIQSF. In DNA form, the CDR3 reads TGTGCCAGCAGCAAGGGGGCGGTTGGGAACATTCAGTCCTTC. The genes are TRBV9 and TRBJ2-4; 7 nucleotides match TRBD1. The CDR3 covers 14 residues. Germline V gene data show CDR1 as SGDLS and CDR2 as YYNGEE.

The chain has TRBV2 and TRBJ2-7, with TRBD1 matching over 11 bases. With 3 bases clipped from V and 6 bases from J, the junction kept 4 bases outside the gene matches. Germline CDR1 reads SNHLY; CDR2 reads FYNNEI. This CDR3 has 14 amino acids. CDR3 bases: TGTGCCAGCAGTGAGAGGACAGGGGGCAGCGAGCAGTACTTC. It yields the protein CASSERTGGSEQYF.

In the case of this clonotype: This clone may be a read error of a much larger clone one base away. The genes are TRBV11-2 and TRBJ2-5, with 8 positions matching TRBD1. Germline CDR1 is SGHAT and CDR2 is FQNNGV. This CDR3 region has 13 residues. J lost 7 bases, V lost 4 bases, and 5 bases had no gene match. The CDR3 sequence: CASSYGQGPTQYF. CDR3 bases: TGTGCCAGCAGCTATGGACAGGGTCCGACCCAGTACTTC. The full variable domain, completed using reference TRBV11-2 and TRBJ2-5, is EAGVAQSPRYKIIEKRQSVAFWCNPISGHATLYWYQQILGQGPKLLIQFQNNGVVDDSQLPKDRFSAERLKGVDSTLKIQPAKLEDSAVYLCASSYGQGPTQYFGPGTRLLVL.

Comment on this clonotype: This could be a read error, since a much larger clone is one nucleotide away. The chain carries TRBV20-1 and TRBJ2-7; a weak D match, TRBD1 (6 bases). The CDR3 has 14 residues. Germline loops: CDR1 DFQATT, CDR2 SNEGSKA (reference sequence). Trimming left V 1 base short and J 6 bases short, with 16 bases between. CDR3 DNA: TGCAGTGCTAGAGGTTCGGACAGCACCTCCGAGCAGTACTTC. This codes for CSARGSDSTSEQYF.

This clonotype has at least ten counts. V usage is TRBV12-3 or TRBV12-4 and J usage is TRBJ1-4; no clear D. The CDR3 consists of 12 residues. Between the trimmed V and J ends, which lost 10 bases and 6 bases, there was a span of 12 bases. CDR3 residues: CAIRRADEKLFF. In DNA form, the CDR3 reads TGTGCCATACGGCGCGCGGATGAAAAACTGTTTTTT.

This clonotype was observed many times. The chain joins TRBV12-3 or TRBV12-4 to TRBJ2-6; D is ambiguous. The ends were cut back, 8 bases at V and 0 bases at J, with 17 bases in the middle. There are 17 residues in the CDR3. CDR3 amino acids: CASAVGTKLSGANVLTF. The DNA for the CDR3 is TGTGCCAGCGCTGTAGGCACGAAACTCTCTGGGGCCAACGTCCTGACTTTC.

V usage is TRBV7-2 and J usage is TRBJ2-7; 13 bases are a match to TRBD2. V was clipped by 9 bases and J by 1 base; unmatched bases: 9. Germline assignment: CDR1 SGHTA and CDR2 FQGNSA. There are 16 residues in the CDR3. CDR3 in DNA: TGTGCCAGGGGGGACGGACTAGCGGGGGTTTCCTACGAGCAGTACTTC. This codes for CARGDGLAGVSYEQYF.